One T cell receptor (beta chain) is described in this entry. Its antigen is unknown. This entry is derived from a study of Ad26.COV2.S vaccination and SARS-CoV-2 variants. Study-wide context: The Ad26.COV2.S arm of the COV1001 trial was where the donor was placed. Into the muscle, Ad26.COV2.S was dosed once or twice, 56 days apart. Study results and caveats: Measurements of TCR breadth and depth may have given underestimates of the total T cell responses.

Treatment indicated: some 20 received Ad26.COV2.S at low or high dose, single or two shots; several received placebo; per-sample allocation not given. Sampling was performed 63 days after the first vaccine or placebo injection. The donor was a Boston adult aged 18-55 years. The data were produced by immunoSEQ multiplex PCR, yet TCRdb's version contains in-frame clones alone and is incomplete. The repertoire consists of roughly 320,000 clones, with about 85% occurring once and the leading ten covering 2% to 2.5%. The ends were cut back, 4 bases at V and 1 base at J, with 16 bases in the middle. Germline CDR1 MNHEY, CDR2 SVGAGI. The CDR3 runs 16 residues.

This specimen was peripheral blood, taken in a trial of Ad26.COV2.S vaccine versus placebo. This chain connects TRBV6-5 to TRBJ1-1; D unresolved. This receptor was obtained from a person between 18 and 60 years old who received the Ad26.COV2.S COVID-19 vaccine or a placebo. This chain's CDR3 is CASSFIRTATNTEAFF. CDR3 nucleotide sequence: TGTGCCAGCAGTTTTATTAGAACAGCTACGAACACTGAAGCTTTCTTT.